This T cell receptor (beta chain) was profiled in a study of coeliac disease. Overall study results and limits: Only 1 of 6 controls, but 9 of 18 coeliac samples, showed published gliadin-specific TRB sequences.

Notes on this clone: Its antigen is not identified.

The data were produced by immunoSEQ multiplex PCR, yet TCRdb's version contains in-frame clones alone and is incomplete. The data show more than 2,000 clones, around 65% seen once. Each fraction contributed one roughly 520,000-cell aliquot for sequencing. Per germline, CDR1 LNHNV and CDR2 YYDKDF (reference sequence). CDR3 size: 16 residues. V lost 4 bases to trimming and J lost 1 base, with 16 bases between them. This sequence originates from a woman in her seventies with celiac disease on a gluten-free diet. Sequencing was carried out using lamina propria lymphocytes from the gut. The genes are TRBV15 and TRBJ2-5; D perhaps matches TRBD1 (6 bases). As DNA, the CDR3 is TGTGCCACCAGCAATCCCCCGGGACACTTCCAAGAGACCCAGTACTTC. It is translated as CATSNPPGHFQETQYF.